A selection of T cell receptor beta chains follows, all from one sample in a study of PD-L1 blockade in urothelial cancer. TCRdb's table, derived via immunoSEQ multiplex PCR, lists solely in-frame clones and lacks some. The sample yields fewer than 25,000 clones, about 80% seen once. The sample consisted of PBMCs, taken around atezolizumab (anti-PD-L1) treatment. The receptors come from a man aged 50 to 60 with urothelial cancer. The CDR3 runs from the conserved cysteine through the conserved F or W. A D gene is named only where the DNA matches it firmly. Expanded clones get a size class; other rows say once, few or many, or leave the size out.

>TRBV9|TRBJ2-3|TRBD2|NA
TGTGCCAGCAGCGTAGGCAGACTAGCGGGGATAGATACGCAGTATTTT
CASSVGRLAGIDTQYF
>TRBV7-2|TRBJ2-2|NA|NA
TGTGCCAGCAGCTTAACTGCTACTAACACCGGGGAGCTGTTTTTT
CASSLTATNTGELFF
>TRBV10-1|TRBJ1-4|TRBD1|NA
TGCGCCAGCAGTGAAGGGGGCGCGAATGAAAAACTGTTTTTT
CASSEGGANEKLFF
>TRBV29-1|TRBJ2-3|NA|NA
TGCAGCGTTGAAGATCTTCTAGCGTTAACTAATCTTCCCACAGATACGCAGTATTTT
CSVEDLLALTNLPTDTQYF
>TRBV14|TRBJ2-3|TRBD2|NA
TGTGCCAGCAGCCAGGCGGGAGGGAAATCCAAGCAGTATTTT
CASSQAGGKSKQYF
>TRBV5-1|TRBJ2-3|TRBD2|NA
TGCGCCAGCAGCTTGGATGGCGGGGGGAGCACAGATACGCAGTATTTT
CASSLDGGGSTDTQYF
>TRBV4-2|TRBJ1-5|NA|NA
TGTGCCAGCAGCCAAGATGGGGGAGGAGCTCAGCCCCAGCATTTT
CASSQDGGGAQPQHF
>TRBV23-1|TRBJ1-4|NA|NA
TGCGCCAGCACCCCAGGTCGCCGGGGTATTAATGAAAAACTGTTTTTT
CASTPGRRGINEKLFF
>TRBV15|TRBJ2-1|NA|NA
TGTGCCACCAGCAGAGAGCGGGAAAGTTTCCATGAGCAGTTCTTC
CATSRERESFHEQFF
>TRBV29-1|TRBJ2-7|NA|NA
TGCAGCGTTGAATCCGACAGATCCGAGCAGTACTTC
CSVESDRSEQYF
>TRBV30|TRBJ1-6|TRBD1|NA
TGTGCCTGGAGTGAAAGGACAGGGCTCTATAATTCACCCCTCCACTTT
CAWSERTGLYNSPLHF
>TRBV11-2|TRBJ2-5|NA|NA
TGTGCCAGCAGCTTCTCTAGGGGGGAGACCCAGTACTTC
CASSFSRGETQYF
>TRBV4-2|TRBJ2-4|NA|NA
TGTGCCAGCAGCCGTAGCGACCTAAACGTACAAAACATTCAGTACTTC
CASSRSDLNVQNIQYF
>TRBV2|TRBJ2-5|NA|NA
TGTGCCAGCAGCACGGACGAACGAGGGCCCCAGTACTTC
CASSTDERGPQYF
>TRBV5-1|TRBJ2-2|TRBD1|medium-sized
TGCGCCAGCAGCTTACGGACAGGGGACACCGGGGAGCTGTTTTTT
CASSLRTGDTGELFF
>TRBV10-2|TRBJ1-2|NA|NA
TGCGCCAGCAGTGATGGGCCAGGCTATGGCTACACCTTC
CASSDGPGYGYTF
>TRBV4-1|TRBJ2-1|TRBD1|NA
TGCGCCAGCGGTAACAGGGGAGTTGGGGACAATGAGCAGTTCTTC
CASGNRGVGDNEQFF
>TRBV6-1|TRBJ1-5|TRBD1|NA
TGTGCCAGCAGTGCAACAGGACAGGGGAATCAGCCCCAGCATTTT
CASSATGQGNQPQHF
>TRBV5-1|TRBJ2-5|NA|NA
TGCGCCAGCAGCTGGTCACAGAGCCAAGAGACCCAGTACTTC
CASSWSQSQETQYF
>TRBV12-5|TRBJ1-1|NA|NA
TGTGCTAGTGGTCCCACCGGGACTCGGAGCACTGAAGCTTTCTTT
CASGPTGTRSTEAFF
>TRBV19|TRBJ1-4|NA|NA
TGTGCCAGTAGTCGACAGGCTGCAACTAATGAAAAACTGTTTTTT
CASSRQAATNEKLFF
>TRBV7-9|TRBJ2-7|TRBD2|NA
TGTGCCAGCAGCTCCAGACTAGCGGGAGCCTACGAGCAGTACTTC
CASSSRLAGAYEQYF
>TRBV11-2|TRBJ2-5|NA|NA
TGTGCCAGCAGCTTAACGGTAGCGAGGACGGAGACCCAGTACTTC
CASSLTVARTETQYF
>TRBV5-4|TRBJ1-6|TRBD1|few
TGTGCCAGCAGCTCGGGACAGGGGGAATCACCCCTCCACTTT
CASSSGQGESPLHF
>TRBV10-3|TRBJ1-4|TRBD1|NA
TGTGCCATCAGTTCCGGGACAGGGAATGAAAAACTGTTTTTT
CAISSGTGNEKLFF
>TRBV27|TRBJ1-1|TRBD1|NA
TGTGCCAGCAGTGTAGCAGGGGGGTTGAACACTGAAGCTTTCTTT
CASSVAGGLNTEAFF
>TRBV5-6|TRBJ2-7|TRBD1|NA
TGTGCCAGCAGCTCTGGACAGGCTAGCTCCTACGAGCAGTACTTC
CASSSGQASSYEQYF
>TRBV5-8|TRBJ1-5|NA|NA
TGTGCCAGCAGCTTGGCGTTAGTCATGGTCAATCAGCCCCAGCATTTT
CASSLALVMVNQPQHF
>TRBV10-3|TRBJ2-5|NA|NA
TGTGCCATCAGTGAATTAGACAGGTGGGAGACCCAGTACTTC
CAISELDRWETQYF
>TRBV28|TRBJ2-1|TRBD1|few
TGTGCCAGCAGTCTACAGGGGGCCTTCCAGTTCTTC
CASSLQGAFQFF
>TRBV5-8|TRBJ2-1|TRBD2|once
TGTGCCAGCAGCGCCGGGACTAGCAGCCGCAATGAGCAGTTCTTC
CASSAGTSSRNEQFF
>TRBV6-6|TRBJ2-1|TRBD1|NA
TGTGCCAGCAGTTTGGGGGGACAGGGGTACCGTGAGCAGTTCTTC
CASSLGGQGYREQFF
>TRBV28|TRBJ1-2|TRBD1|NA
TGTGCCAGCAGTACGTTACAGGGGAACTATGGCTACACCTTC
CASSTLQGNYGYTF
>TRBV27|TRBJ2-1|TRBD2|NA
TGTGCCAGCAGTTCCCCGGGACTAGCGGGGGGGCGAGAGCAGTTCTTC
CASSSPGLAGGREQFF
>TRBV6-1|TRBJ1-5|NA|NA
TGTGCCAGCAGGGACATCTATAGCAATCAGCCCCAGCATTTT
CASRDIYSNQPQHF
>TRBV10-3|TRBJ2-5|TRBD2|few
TGTGCCATGGCCGCTAGCGGGGGATTCCAAGAGACCCAGTACTTC
CAMAASGGFQETQYF
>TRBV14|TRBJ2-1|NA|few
TGTGCCAGCAGCCACTTCCGGGTTAGTGAGCAGTTCTTC
CASSHFRVSEQFF
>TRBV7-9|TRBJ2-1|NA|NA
TGTGCCAGCCTCTTCGGATGGGGGGGCCGGAATGAGCAGTTCTTC
CASLFGWGGRNEQFF
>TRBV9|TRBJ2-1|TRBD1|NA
TGTGCCAGCAGCGTAGATGAGGCCTCCAGGGGGAATGAGCAGTTCTTC
CASSVDEASRGNEQFF
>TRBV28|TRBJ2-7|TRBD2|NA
TGTGCCAGCAGTTCCGGGACTAGCGGTGACTACGAGCAGTACTTC
CASSSGTSGDYEQYF
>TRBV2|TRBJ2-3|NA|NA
TGTGCCAGCGCCCCGGACTTACCCACAGATACGCAGTATTTT
CASAPDLPTDTQYF
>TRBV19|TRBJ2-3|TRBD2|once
TGTGCCAGTAGACAACTAGCGGGAGCAGATACGCAGTATTTT
CASRQLAGADTQYF
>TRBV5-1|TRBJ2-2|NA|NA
TGCGCCAGCAGCTGGGGCTTGAGTTCCACCGGGGAGCTGTTTTTT
CASSWGLSSTGELFF
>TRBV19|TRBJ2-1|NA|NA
TGTGCCAGTAGTATGGGCAGGGCCTACAATGAGCAGTTCTTC
CASSMGRAYNEQFF
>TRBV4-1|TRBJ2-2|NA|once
TGCGCCAGCAGAACCCAGGGCGGGGAGCTGTTTTTT
CASRTQGGELFF
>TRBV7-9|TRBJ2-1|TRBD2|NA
TGTGCCAGCAGCCAACGTACTAGCGGGGGCTACAATGAGCAGTTCTTC
CASSQRTSGGYNEQFF
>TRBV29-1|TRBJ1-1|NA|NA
TGCAGCGTTGGTCGAGGCATGAACACTGAAGCTTTCTTT
CSVGRGMNTEAFF
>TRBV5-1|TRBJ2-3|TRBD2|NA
TGCGCCAGCAGCGGGAGGGGAGGATTAGATACGCAGTATTTT
CASSGRGGLDTQYF
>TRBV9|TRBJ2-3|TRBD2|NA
TGTGCCAGCAGCGCCCGGACTAGCGGGAGCGGGTTTCCGGATACGCAGTATTTT
CASSARTSGSGFPDTQYF
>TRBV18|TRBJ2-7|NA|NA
TGTGCCAGCTCACCACCCGGGAGTACTTCCTACGAGCAGTACTTC
CASSPPGSTSYEQYF
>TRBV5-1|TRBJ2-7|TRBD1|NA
TGCGCCAGCAGAGGGACAGGTGAGAGGGAGCAGTACTTC
CASRGTGEREQYF
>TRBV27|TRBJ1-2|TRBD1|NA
TGTGCCAGCAGTTTCCAGGGGGCGAAGGGCTACACCTTC
CASSFQGAKGYTF